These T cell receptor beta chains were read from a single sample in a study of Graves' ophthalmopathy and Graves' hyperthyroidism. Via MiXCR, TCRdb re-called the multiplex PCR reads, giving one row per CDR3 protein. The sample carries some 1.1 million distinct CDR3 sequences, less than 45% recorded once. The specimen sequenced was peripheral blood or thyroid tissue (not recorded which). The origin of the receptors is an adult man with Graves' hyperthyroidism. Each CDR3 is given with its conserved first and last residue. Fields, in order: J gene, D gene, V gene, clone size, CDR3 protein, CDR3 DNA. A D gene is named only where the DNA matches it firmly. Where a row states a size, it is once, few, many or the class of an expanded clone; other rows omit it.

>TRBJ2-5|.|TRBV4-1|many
CASSQDWSGKETQYF
TGCGCCAGCAGCCAAGATTGGTCAGGGAAAGAGACCCAGTACTTC
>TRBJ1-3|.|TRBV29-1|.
CSVAEGSGGSGNTIYF
TGCAGCGTTGCTGAAGGGTCCGGGGGCTCTGGAAACACCATATATTTT
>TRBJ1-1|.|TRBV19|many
CASSIPRSWNTEAFF
TGTGCCAGTAGTATACCCAGAAGCTGGAACACTGAAGCTTTCTTT
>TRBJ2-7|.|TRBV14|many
CASSQVTYEQYF
TGTGCCAGCAGCCAAGTCACCTACGAGCAGTACTTC
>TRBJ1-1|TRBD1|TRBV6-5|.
CASSHTTRGLWTEAFF
TGTGCCAGCAGTCATACCACCAGGGGGCTGTGGACTGAAGCTTTCTTT
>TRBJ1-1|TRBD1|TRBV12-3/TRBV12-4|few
CASSVQGAVNTEAFF
TGTGCCAGCAGTGTACAGGGGGCTGTGAACACTGAAGCTTTCTTT
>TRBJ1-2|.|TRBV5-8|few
CASSQELLGDYGYTF
TGCGCCAGCAGCCAAGAGCTCCTAGGGGACTATGGCTACACCTTC
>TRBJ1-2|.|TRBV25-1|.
CASSGDRAADYGYTF
TGTGCCAGCAGTGGGGACCGAGCGGCTGACTATGGCTACACCTTC
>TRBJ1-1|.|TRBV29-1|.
CSAMGPEGGLNTEAFF
TGCAGCGCGATGGGGCCAGAGGGGGGATTGAACACTGAAGCTTTCTTT
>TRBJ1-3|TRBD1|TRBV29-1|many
CSVGGLVGGESGNTIYF
TGCAGCGTTGGTGGATTAGTAGGGGGCGAATCTGGAAACACCATATATTTT
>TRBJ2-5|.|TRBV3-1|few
CASSQAPRGQPETQYF
TGTGCCAGCAGCCAAGCCCCGCGGGGCCAGCCGGAGACCCAGTACTTC
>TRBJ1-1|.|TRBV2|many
CASSTSRSFTEAFF
TGTGCCAGCAGTACCTCCCGGTCGTTTACTGAAGCTTTCTTT
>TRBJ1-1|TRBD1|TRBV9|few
CASSPWTGGGNTEAFF
TGTGCCAGCAGCCCTTGGACAGGGGGAGGAAACACTGAAGCTTTCTTT
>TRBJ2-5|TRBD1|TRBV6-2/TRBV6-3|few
CASRDPGQAETQYF
TGTGCCAGCAGAGATCCTGGACAGGCAGAGACCCAGTACTTC
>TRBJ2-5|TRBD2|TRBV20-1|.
CSASFSGRLGETQYF
TGCAGTGCCAGCTTCTCCGGGAGGTTGGGGGAGACCCAGTACTTC
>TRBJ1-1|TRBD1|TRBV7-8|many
CASSTPITGESNTEAFF
TGTGCCAGCAGCACACCTATTACAGGGGAAAGCAACACTGAAGCTTTCTTT
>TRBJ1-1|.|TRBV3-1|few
CASSRGTINTEAFF
TGTGCCAGCAGCCGAGGGACGATTAACACTGAAGCTTTCTTT
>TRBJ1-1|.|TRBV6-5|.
CASSYGQVNTEAFF
TGTGCCAGCAGTTACGGGCAGGTGAACACTGAAGCTTTCTTT
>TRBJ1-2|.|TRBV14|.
CASSRLRTRGYTF
TGTGCCAGCAGCCGTCTAAGGACGCGAGGCTACACCTTC
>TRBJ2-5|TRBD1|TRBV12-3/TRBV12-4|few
CASSPLDRVAKETQYF
TGTGCCAGCAGTCCCCTAGACAGGGTAGCCAAAGAGACCCAGTACTTC
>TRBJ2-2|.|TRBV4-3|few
CASSTYRYTGELFF
TGCGCCAGCAGCACATACAGATACACCGGGGAGCTGTTTTTT
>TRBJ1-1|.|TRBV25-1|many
CASNRGGRAFF
TGTGCCAGCAACCGGGGGGGGAGAGCTTTCTTT
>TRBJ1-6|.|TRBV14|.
CASSQDRDTPYNSPLHF
TGTGCCAGCAGCCAAGATCGGGACACTCCCTATAATTCACCCCTCCACTTT
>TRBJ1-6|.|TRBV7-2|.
CASTPWAGDGNSPLHF
TGTGCCAGCACCCCTTGGGCAGGGGATGGAAATTCACCCCTCCACTTT
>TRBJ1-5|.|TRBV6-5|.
CASSYSLDRSGNQPQHF
TGTGCCAGCAGTTACTCGTTGGACCGGTCTGGCAATCAGCCCCAGCATTTT
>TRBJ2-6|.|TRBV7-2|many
CASSMPRGVPGANVLTF
TGTGCCAGCAGCATGCCGAGAGGGGTACCCGGGGCCAACGTCCTGACTTTC